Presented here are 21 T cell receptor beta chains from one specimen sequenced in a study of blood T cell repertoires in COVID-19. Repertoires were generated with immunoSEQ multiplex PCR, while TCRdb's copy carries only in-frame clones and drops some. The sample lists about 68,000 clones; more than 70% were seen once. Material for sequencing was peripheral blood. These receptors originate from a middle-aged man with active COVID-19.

DNA of the CDR3: TGTGCCAGCAGTGAAAGCCCGGGGGTCGCAGATACGCAGTATTTT. Its protein product is CASSESPGVADTQYF. J is TRBJ2-3 and V is TRBV6-4, with D maybe TRBD2 (6 bases). V dropped 3 bases and J dropped 4 bases, with 14 bases sitting between them. The CDR3 has 15 amino acids. CDR1 MRHNA and CDR2 SNTAGT come from the germline V gene.

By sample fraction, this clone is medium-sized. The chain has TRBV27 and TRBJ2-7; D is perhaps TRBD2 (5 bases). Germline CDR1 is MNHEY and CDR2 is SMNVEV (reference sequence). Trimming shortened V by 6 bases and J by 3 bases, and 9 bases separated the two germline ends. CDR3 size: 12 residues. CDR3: CASRMGVYEQYF. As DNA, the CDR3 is TGTGCCAGCAGGATGGGAGTCTACGAGCAGTACTTC.

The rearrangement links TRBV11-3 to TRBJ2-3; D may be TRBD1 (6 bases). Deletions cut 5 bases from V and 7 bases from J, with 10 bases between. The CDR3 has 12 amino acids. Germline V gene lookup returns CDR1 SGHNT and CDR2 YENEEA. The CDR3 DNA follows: TGTGCCAGCAGCCTCGACAGGAATACGCAGTATTTT. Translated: CASSLDRNTQYF. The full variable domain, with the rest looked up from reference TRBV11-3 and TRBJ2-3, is EAGVVQSPRYKIIEKKQPVAFWCNPISGHNTLYWYLQNLGQGPELLIRYENEEAVDDSQLPKDRFSAERLKGVDSTLKIQPAELGDSAVYLCASSLDRNTQYFGPGTRLTVL.

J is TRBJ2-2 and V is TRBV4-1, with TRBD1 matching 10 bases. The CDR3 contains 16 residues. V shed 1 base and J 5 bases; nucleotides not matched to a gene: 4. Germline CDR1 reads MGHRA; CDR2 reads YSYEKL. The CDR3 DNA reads TGCGCCAGCAGCCAAGCGGGACAGGGGCGGACCGGGGAGCTGTTTTTT. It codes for CASSQAGQGRTGELFF.

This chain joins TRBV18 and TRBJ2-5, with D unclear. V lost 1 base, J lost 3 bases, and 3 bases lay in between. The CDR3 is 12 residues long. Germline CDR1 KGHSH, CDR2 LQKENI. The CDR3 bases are TGTGCCAGCTCACCACGAGAAGAGACCCAGTACTTC. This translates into CASSPREETQYF. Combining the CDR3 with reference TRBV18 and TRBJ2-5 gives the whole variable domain NAGVMQNPRHLVRRRGQEARLRCSPMKGHSHVYWYRQLPEEGLKFMVYLQKENIIDESGMPKERFSAEFPKEGPSILRIQQVVRGDSAAYFCASSPREETQYFGPGTRLLVL.

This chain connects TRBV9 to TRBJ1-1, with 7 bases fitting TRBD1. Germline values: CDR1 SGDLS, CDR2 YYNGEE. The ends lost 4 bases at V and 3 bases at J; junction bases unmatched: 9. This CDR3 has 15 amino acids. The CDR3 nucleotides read TGTGCCAGCAGCCTAGAGGGACAGCCAGACACTGAAGCTTTCTTT. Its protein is CASSLEGQPDTEAFF.

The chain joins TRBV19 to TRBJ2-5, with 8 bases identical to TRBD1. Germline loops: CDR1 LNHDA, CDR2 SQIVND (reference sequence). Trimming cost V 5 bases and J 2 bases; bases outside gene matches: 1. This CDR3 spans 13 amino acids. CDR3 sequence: CASSGQGQETQYF. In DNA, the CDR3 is TGTGCCAGTAGTGGACAGGGTCAAGAGACCCAGTACTTC. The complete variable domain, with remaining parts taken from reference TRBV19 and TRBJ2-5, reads DGGITQSPKYLFRKEGQNVTLSCEQNLNHDAMYWYRQDPGQGLRLIYYSQIVNDFQKGDIAEGYSVSREKKESFPLTVTSAQKNPTAFYLCASSGQGQETQYFGPGTRLLVL.

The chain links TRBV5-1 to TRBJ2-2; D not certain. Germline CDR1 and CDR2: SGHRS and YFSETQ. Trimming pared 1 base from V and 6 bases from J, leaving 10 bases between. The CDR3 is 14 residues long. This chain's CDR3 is CASSLTLDAGELFF. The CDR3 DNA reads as TGCGCCAGCAGCTTGACTCTAGATGCCGGGGAGCTGTTTTTT.

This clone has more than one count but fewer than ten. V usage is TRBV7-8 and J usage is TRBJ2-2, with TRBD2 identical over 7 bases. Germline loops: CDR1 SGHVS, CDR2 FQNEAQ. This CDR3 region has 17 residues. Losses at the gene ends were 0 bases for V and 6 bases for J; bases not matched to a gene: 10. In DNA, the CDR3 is TGTGCCAGCAGCTTAGCGGGAGGGCCCCCGGCTTCCGGGGAGCTGTTTTTT. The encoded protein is CASSLAGGPPASGELFF.

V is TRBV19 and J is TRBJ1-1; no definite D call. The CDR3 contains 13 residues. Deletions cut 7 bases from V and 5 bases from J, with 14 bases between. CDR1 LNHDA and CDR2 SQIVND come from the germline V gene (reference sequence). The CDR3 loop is CASIGPEITEAFF. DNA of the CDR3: TGTGCCAGTATTGGTCCCGAGATAACTGAAGCTTTCTTT.

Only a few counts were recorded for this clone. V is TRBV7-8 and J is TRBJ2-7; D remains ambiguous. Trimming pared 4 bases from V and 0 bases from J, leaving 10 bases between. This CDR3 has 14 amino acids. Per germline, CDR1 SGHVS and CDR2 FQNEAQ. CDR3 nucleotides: TGTGCCAGCAGCTCTTCACGAGACTCCTACGAGCAGTACTTC. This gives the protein CASSSSRDSYEQYF.

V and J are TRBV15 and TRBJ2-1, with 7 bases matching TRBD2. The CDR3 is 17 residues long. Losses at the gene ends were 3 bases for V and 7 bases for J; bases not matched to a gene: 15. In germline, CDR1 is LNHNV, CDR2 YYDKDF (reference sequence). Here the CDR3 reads CATSRGSGVGGENEQFF. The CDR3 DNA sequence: TGTGCCACCAGCAGGGGGAGTGGGGTGGGAGGGGAGAATGAGCAGTTCTTC.

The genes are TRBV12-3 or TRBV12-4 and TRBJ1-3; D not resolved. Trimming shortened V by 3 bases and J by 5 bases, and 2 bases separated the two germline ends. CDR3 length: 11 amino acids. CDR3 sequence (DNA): TGTGCCAGCAGTTTCAGAAACACCATATATTTT. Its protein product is CASSFRNTIYF.

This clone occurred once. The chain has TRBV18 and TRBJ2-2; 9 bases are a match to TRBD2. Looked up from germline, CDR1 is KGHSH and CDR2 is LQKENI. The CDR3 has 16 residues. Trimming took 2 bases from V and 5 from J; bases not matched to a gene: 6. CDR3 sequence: CASSPFSGSGTGELFF. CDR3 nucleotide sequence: TGTGCCAGCTCACCATTTAGCGGGAGCGGAACCGGGGAGCTGTTTTTT.

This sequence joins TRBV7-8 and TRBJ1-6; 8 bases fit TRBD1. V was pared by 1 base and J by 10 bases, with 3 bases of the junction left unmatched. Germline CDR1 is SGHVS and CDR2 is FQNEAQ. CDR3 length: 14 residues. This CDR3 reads CASSLEQGASPLHF. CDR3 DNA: TGTGCCAGCAGCTTAGAGCAGGGGGCCTCACCCCTCCACTTT.

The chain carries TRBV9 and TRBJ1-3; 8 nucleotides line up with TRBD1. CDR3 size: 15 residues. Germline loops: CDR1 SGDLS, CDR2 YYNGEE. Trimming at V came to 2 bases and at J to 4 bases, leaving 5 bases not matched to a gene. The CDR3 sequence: CASSVTQGAGNTIYF. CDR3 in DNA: TGTGCCAGCAGCGTTACGCAGGGGGCGGGAAACACCATATATTTT.

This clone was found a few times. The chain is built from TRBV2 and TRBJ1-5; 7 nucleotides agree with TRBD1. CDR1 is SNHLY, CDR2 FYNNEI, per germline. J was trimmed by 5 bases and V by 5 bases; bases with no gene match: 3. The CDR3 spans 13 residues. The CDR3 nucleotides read TGTGCCAGCAGTTTGACAGGGTATCAGCCCCAGCATTTT. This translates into CASSLTGYQPQHF.

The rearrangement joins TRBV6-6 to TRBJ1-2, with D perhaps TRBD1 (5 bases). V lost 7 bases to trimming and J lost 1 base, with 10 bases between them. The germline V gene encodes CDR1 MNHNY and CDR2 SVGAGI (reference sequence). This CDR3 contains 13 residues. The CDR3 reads CASTGRGNYGYTF. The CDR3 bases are TGTGCCAGCACGGGGAGGGGTAACTATGGCTACACCTTC.

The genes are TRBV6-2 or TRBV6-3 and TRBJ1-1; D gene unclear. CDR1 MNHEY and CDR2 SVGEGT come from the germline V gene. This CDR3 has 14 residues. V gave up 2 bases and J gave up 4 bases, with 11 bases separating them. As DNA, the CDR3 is TGTGCCAGCAGTTACGCAGGTGGAACCACTGAAGCTTTCTTT. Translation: CASSYAGGTTEAFF.

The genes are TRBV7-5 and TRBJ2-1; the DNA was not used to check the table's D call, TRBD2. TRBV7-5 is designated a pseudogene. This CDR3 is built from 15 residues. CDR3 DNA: TGTGCCAGAAGCTCCGGGACTAGCGATTTGGATGAGCAGTTCTTC. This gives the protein CARSSGTSDLDEQFF.

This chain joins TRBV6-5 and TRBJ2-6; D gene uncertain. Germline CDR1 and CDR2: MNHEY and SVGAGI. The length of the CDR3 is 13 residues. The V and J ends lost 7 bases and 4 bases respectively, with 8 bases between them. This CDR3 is CASISYGANVLTF. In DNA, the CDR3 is TGTGCCAGCATTAGTTACGGGGCCAACGTCCTGACTTTC.